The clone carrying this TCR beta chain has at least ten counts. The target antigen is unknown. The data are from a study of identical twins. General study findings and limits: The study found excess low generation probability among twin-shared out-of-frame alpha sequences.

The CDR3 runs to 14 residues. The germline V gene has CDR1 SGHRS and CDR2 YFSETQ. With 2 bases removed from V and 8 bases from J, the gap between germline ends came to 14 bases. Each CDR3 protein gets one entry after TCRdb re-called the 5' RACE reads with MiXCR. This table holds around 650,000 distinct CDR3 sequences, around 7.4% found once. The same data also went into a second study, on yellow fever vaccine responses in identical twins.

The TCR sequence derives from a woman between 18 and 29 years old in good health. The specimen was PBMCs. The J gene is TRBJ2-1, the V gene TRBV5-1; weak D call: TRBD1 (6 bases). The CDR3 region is CASSFGRGSDEQFF. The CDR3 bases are TGCGCCAGCAGCTTCGGCAGGGGTAGCGATGAGCAGTTCTTC.